The 10 T cell receptor beta chains listed next were all sequenced from one sample in a study of shared clonotypes between healthy human individuals. The assay was immunoSEQ multiplex PCR, and TCRdb's table has in-frame clones only and misses some. The data hold around 510,000 clones, with around 95% observed a single time. Sequencing was performed on naive CD4+ T cells sorted from blood. Subset meaning: CD45RA+ positively selected. The origin of the receptors is a woman in her 30s in good health.

The chain joins TRBV5-1 to TRBJ2-3; 9 bases are a match to TRBD2. The CDR3 has 17 amino acids. Looked up from germline, CDR1 is SGHRS and CDR2 is YFSETQ. After removal of 0 bases from V and 3 bases from J, the junction contained 8 bases not matched to a gene. The CDR3 sequence is CASSLALSGSATDTQYF. In DNA form, the CDR3 reads TGCGCCAGCAGCTTGGCCCTTAGCGGGAGTGCGACAGATACGCAGTATTTT.

This chain joins TRBV29-1 and TRBJ1-5; 8 nucleotides agree with TRBD1. This CDR3 is 13 amino acids long. Trimming removed 7 bases from V and 4 bases from J; junction bases left unmatched: 6. The V gene's germline CDR1 is SQVTM and CDR2 ANQGSEA. The CDR3 sequence: CSDSDRVNQPQHF. Here the CDR3 DNA reads TGCAGCGACTCGGACAGGGTAAATCAGCCCCAGCATTTT.

This rearrangement joins TRBV7-3 to TRBJ2-7; D is unclear. Germline V gene data show CDR1 as SGHTA and CDR2 as FQGTGA. Deletions cut 1 base from V and 2 bases from J, with 12 bases between. The CDR3 covers 15 residues. The CDR3 coding sequence is TGTGCCAGCAGCTTAAGGGCTGGGAACGCCTACGAGCAGTACTTC. This sequence encodes CASSLRAGNAYEQYF.

J is TRBJ2-1 and V is TRBV15; no clear D gene. Trimming removed 0 bases at V and 9 bases at J, with 12 bases between. The length of the CDR3 is 14 residues. The germline gives CDR1 LNHNV, CDR2 YYDKDF (reference sequence). As DNA, the CDR3 is TGTGCCACCAGCAGAGATCCTACCCCCGGTGAGCAGTTCTTC. Its protein product is CATSRDPTPGEQFF.

This chain joins TRBV10-1 and TRBJ2-7; no clear D. Germline loops: CDR1 WNHNN, CDR2 SYGVQD (reference sequence). V lost 4 bases to trimming and J lost 1 base, with 8 bases between them. CDR3 size: 13 residues. CDR3 sequence: CASSVGSSYEQYF. For the CDR3, the DNA is TGCGCCAGCAGTGTGGGCAGTTCCTACGAGCAGTACTTC.

The rearrangement joins TRBV30 to TRBJ2-7, with a possible D match to TRBD2 (5 bases). Germline values: CDR1 GTSNPN, CDR2 SVGIG (reference sequence). CDR3 size: 12 residues. V was shortened by 5 bases and J by 1 base, with 9 bases between the two germline ends. CDR3 in amino acids: CAWGRGSYEQYF. The CDR3 DNA is TGTGCCTGGGGCCGGGGTTCCTACGAGCAGTACTTC.

This clone is a singleton in its sample. CDR3 nucleotides: TGTGCCAGCAGCCCTAGCGGGGGGTACGAGCAGTACTTC. Translated: CASSPSGGYEQYF. The chain recombines TRBV7-2 with TRBJ2-7, with 11 bases identical to TRBD2. This CDR3 is 13 amino acids long. V shed 5 bases, J shed 4 bases, and the junction held 1 base outside the gene matches. The germline V gene has CDR1 SGHTA and CDR2 FQGNSA.

Points on this clone: The sample holds other DNA sequences that translate to the same CDR3. V is TRBV28 and J is TRBJ1-4, with D possibly matching TRBD1 (5 bases). Germline CDR1 and CDR2: MDHEN and SYDVKM. V was pared by 3 bases and J by 11 bases, with 7 bases between. This CDR3 contains 11 residues. The CDR3 coding sequence is TGTGCCAGCAGTTTGGGGGAGAAACTGTTTTTT. Translated, it gives CASSLGEKLFF.

This chain links TRBV18 with TRBJ2-1; TRBD2 aligns across 14 bases. Trimming took 2 bases from V and 7 from J; bases not matched to a gene: 7. The CDR3 covers 17 residues. Germline CDR1 KGHSH, CDR2 LQKENI. CDR3: CASSPNSGTSGRNEQFF. The CDR3 DNA reads TGTGCCAGCTCACCAAACTCCGGGACTAGCGGGAGAAATGAGCAGTTCTTC.

A note on this clone: This sample also contains other DNA sequences that code for the same CDR3. The rearrangement links TRBV29-1 to TRBJ1-1; D is uncertain. Germline CDR1 reads SQVTM; CDR2 reads ANQGSEA. This CDR3 has 13 residues. The ends were cut back, 4 bases at V and 0 bases at J, with 9 bases in the middle. CDR3 in DNA: TGCAGCGTTGGTGGCCGGATGAACACTGAAGCTTTCTTT. Translation gives CSVGGRMNTEAFF.